This T cell receptor (beta chain) was profiled in a study of T cell responses to AZD1222 COVID-19 vaccine. The repertoire was sequenced with immunoSEQ multiplex PCR; TCRdb's copy has only in-frame clones and lacks some. The data show about 140,000 clones, about 90% seen once. As regards this clone: No antigen is known for it.

Germline V gene lookup returns CDR1 SGDLS and CDR2 YYNGEE. The CDR3 covers 13 residues. V lost 2 bases and J lost 3, with 7 bases in between. Study-wide findings and caveats: Clonal diversity may have been underestimated in mostly white British donors.

This receptor was identified in an adult who received the MenACWY meningococcal vaccine as a control. Material: peripheral blood, obtained 28 days after the second dose of the MenACWY control vaccine. The chain has TRBV9 and TRBJ2-3, with unresolved D. Here the CDR3 reads CASSVLETDTQYF. CDR3 nucleotides: TGTGCCAGCAGCGTTTTAGAGACAGATACGCAGTATTTT. Together with reference TRBV9 and TRBJ2-3, the CDR3 gives the full variable domain: DSGVTQTPKHLITATGQRVTLRCSPRSGDLSVYWYQQSLDQGLQFLIQYYNGEERAKGNILERFSAQQFPDLHSELNLSSLELGDSALYFCASSVLETDTQYFGPGTRLTVL.